This T cell receptor (beta chain) was documented in a study of regulatory T cells in long-lasting Graves disease. In the study overall: Antithyroid drugs had been taken under 3 months by newly diagnosed Graves' patients.

TCR beta libraries were built with iRepertoire HTBI primers and Arm-PCR of CDR3 regions. MiXCR, applied by TCRdb to the multiplex PCR reads, yields one record per CDR3 protein. The sample includes roughly 320,000 distinct CDR3 sequences, around 15% seen only once; the top ten take just under 30%. The CDR3 has 13 amino acids. Germline CDR1 and CDR2: SQVTM and ANQGSEA. The V end was cut by 7 bases, the J end by 0 bases, with 13 bases between. The time point denotes: newly diagnosed GD, antithyroid drugs for less than 3 months. RNA extracted from PBMCs served as the sequencing template. Patients of an endocrinology department in Xi'an, China, were included. The sample also formed part of further work on T cells in Graves' hyperthyroidism and ophthalmopathy.

The sequence was collected from a man in his forties with Graves disease. This chain uses TRBV29-1 with TRBJ2-7; D ambiguous. Sequencing used peripheral blood mononuclear cells (PBMCs), obtained at new diagnosis, from a patient treated with antithyroid drugs. The DNA for the CDR3 is TGCAGCGCCCGATGGGCGAGCTCCTACGAGCAGTACTTC. Translation gives CSARWASSYEQYF.